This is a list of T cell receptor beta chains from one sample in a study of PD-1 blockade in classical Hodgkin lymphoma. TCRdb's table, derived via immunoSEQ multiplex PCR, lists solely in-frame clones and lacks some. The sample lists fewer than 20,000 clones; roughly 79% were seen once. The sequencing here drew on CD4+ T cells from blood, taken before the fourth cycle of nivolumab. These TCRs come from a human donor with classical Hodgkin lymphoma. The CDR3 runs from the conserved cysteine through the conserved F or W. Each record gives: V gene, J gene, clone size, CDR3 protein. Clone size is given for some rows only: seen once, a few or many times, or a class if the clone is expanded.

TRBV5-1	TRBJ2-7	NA	CASNRLGSYEQYF
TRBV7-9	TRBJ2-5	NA	CASSFASGQETQYF
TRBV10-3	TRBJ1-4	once	CAISGAHYQTNEKLFF
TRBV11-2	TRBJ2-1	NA	CASSFDPGQGEQFF
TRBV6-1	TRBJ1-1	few	CASRVSTGRTEAFF
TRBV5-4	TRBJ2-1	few	CASSLGIREQFF
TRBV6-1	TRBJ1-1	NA	CASSAYRENTEAFF
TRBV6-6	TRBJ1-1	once	CASRTGQMNTEAFF
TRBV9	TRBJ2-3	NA	CASSVGVAGARTDTQYF
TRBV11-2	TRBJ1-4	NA	CASSAQTGRGEKLFF
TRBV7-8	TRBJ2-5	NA	CASSPLRTGGETQYF
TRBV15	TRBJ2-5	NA	CATSRDWGGGGQRDQYF
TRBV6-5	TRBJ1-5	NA	CASNGQGRSNQPQHF
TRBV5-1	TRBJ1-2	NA	CASSSEYGYTF
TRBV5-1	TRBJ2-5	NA	CASSIGTQRSETQYF
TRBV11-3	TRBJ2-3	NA	CASSPSSGRQYF
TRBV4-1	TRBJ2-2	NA	CASSQVATANTGELFF
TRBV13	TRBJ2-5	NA	CASTVGQQETQYF
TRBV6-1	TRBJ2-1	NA	CASSEGLAGEFF
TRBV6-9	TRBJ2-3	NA	CASKRETQYF
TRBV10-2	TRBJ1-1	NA	CASSEIAGETEAFF
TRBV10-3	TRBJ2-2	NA	CAISELAGALTGELFF